These 31 T cell receptor beta chains originate from one sample sequenced in a study of beta chain features in type 1 diabetes. What was sequenced were expressed TCRB transcripts, since all of the isolated RNA had been reverse transcribed. The repertoire was sequenced with immunoSEQ multiplex PCR; TCRdb's copy has only in-frame clones and lacks some. This table holds hundreds of thousands of clones, approximately 15% found once. The study's findings and limits: Within each of all four CD4+ subsets, Type 1 diabetes patients had TCRB CDR3s that were moderately but significantly shorter.

For these TCRs, the target antigens are not known. Sequenced sample: naive CD4+ T cells from blood. The receptors derive from a man younger than 30 with type 1 diabetes.

The table lists this clone with a few counts. This chain links TRBV21-1 with TRBJ2-6; the D segment call TRBD2 is taken from the table without a DNA check. TRBV21-1 has pseudogene status. The CDR3 runs 19 residues. This CDR3 is CASGFWGTLEISGANVLTF. As DNA, the CDR3 is TGTGCCAGCGGCTTCTGGGGGACTTTAGAGATCTCTGGGGCCAACGTCCTGACTTTC.

This clone was observed a few times. This sequence joins TRBV4-2 and TRBJ1-2; TRBD1 matches at 9 bases. Trimming at V came to 6 bases and at J to 7 bases, leaving 9 bases not matched to a gene. The germline gives CDR1 LGHNA, CDR2 YNFKEQ. This CDR3 has 14 residues. CDR3 in amino acids: CASRTTGGVGGYTF. CDR3 DNA: TGTGCCAGCAGGACTACAGGGGGCGTGGGTGGCTACACCTTC.

This clone was detected a few times. The CDR3 DNA reads as TGTGCCAGCAGTTTTCCAGGGACAGGGGGCTATGGCTACACCTTC. It codes for CASSFPGTGGYGYTF. This rearrangement joins TRBV28 to TRBJ1-2, with TRBD1 matching over 11 bases. Germline V gene lookup returns CDR1 MDHEN and CDR2 SYDVKM. V lost 3 bases, J lost 4 bases, and 4 bases stayed unmatched. The CDR3 totals 15 residues.

The sample holds a few counts of this clone. The J gene is TRBJ2-1, the V gene TRBV15; 13 bases align to TRBD2. The length of the CDR3 is 17 residues. V dropped 4 bases and J dropped 1; count of bases not matched to a gene: 4. Germline-derived CDR1 and CDR2 are LNHNV and YYDKDF (reference sequence). CDR3 bases: TGTGCCACCAGCATAGGACTAGCGGGAGCGTCCTACAATGAGCAGTTCTTC. Its translation is CATSIGLAGASYNEQFF.

V gene TRBV13 combines with J gene TRBJ2-7, with D possibly TRBD2 on 5 matching bases. Between the trimmed V and J ends, which lost 2 bases and 6 bases, there was a span of 8 bases. Germline V gene sequence: CDR1 PRHDT, CDR2 FYEKMQ (reference sequence). CDR3 size: 12 residues. CDR3 residues: CASSLRAGEQYF. The CDR3 nucleotides read TGTGCCAGCAGCTTACGGGCGGGCGAGCAGTACTTC.

This clone occurred a few times. The CDR3 protein is CASSQVADQRGLEQYF. The CDR3 coding sequence is TGTGCCAGCAGCCAAGTTGCCGACCAAAGGGGACTCGAGCAGTACTTC. This chain joins TRBV14 and TRBJ2-7; D may be TRBD2 (6 bases). Per germline, CDR1 SGHDN and CDR2 FVKESK. The CDR3 totals 16 residues. Trimming pared 1 base from V and 6 bases from J, leaving 19 bases between.

The V and J genes are TRBV19 and TRBJ2-2; D is perhaps TRBD1 (5 bases). The CDR3 is 15 amino acids. V lost 0 bases and J 3 bases, leaving 8 bases between the germline ends. Germline V gene sequence: CDR1 LNHDA, CDR2 SQIVND (reference sequence). CDR3 DNA: TGTGCCAGTAGTATAGACAGGGCGTACACCGGGGAGCTGTTTTTT. Amino acids: CASSIDRAYTGELFF.

The table lists this clone with a few counts. CDR3 coding DNA: TGTGCCTGGAGTCTCAGCCCACTAAGCCATGGCTACACCTTC. Translation gives CAWSLSPLSHGYTF. V is TRBV30 and J is TRBJ1-2; no clear D. Between the trimmed V and J ends, which lost 2 bases and 6 bases, there was a span of 16 bases. CDR1 and CDR2 from the germline V gene are GTSNPN and SVGIG (reference sequence). The CDR3 covers 14 residues. Full variable domain (rest looked up from reference TRBV30 and TRBJ1-2): SQTIHQWPATLVQPVGSPLSLECTVEGTSNPNLYWYRQAAGRGLQLLFYSVGIGQISSEVPQNLSASRPQDRQFILSSKKLLLSDSGFYLCAWSLSPLSHGYTFGSGTRLTVV.

This clone was counted a few times. V usage is TRBV7-8 and J usage is TRBJ2-5; D ambiguous. Trimming cost V 1 base and J 4 bases, with 4 bases left between them. The CDR3 is 12 amino acids. Germline V gene data show CDR1 as SGHVS and CDR2 as FQNEAQ. The CDR3 coding sequence is TGTGCCAGCAGCTTAGATAGAGAGACCCAGTACTTC. Translating it yields CASSLDRETQYF.

This chain links TRBV28 with TRBJ1-2, with D uncertain. V lost 6 bases and J 4 bases, leaving 15 bases between the germline ends. There are 14 residues in the CDR3. Germline lookup yields CDR1 MDHEN and CDR2 SYDVKM. This CDR3 is CASSPSLDGYGYTF. CDR3 coding DNA: TGTGCCAGCAGCCCCTCCCTAGACGGCTATGGCTACACCTTC.

The chain links TRBV25-1 to TRBJ2-1, with TRBD1 identical over 10 bases. J lost 7 bases, V lost 9 bases, and 9 bases had no gene match. Germline lookup yields CDR1 MGHDK and CDR2 SYGVNS. CDR3 length: 14 residues. The CDR3 spells CARRGTGVCNEQFF. The CDR3 bases are TGTGCCAGGAGGGGGACAGGGGTATGTAATGAGCAGTTCTTC.

This clone was observed once. The chain carries TRBV2 and TRBJ1-2; 10 bases are shared with TRBD1. CDR3 length: 15 residues. J was trimmed by 6 bases and V by 6 bases; bases with no gene match: 10. The germline V gene encodes CDR1 SNHLY and CDR2 FYNNEI. The CDR3, as DNA: TGTGCCAGCAGGGGGATGGGACAGGGGATTAATGGCTACACCTTC. This codes for CASRGMGQGINGYTF.

V gene TRBV19 combines with J gene TRBJ2-4, with D maybe TRBD2 (6 bases). Germline V lookup: CDR1 LNHDA, CDR2 SQIVND (reference sequence). CDR3 size: 17 residues. Trimming removed 3 bases at V and 0 bases at J, with 15 bases between. The CDR3, as DNA: TGTGCCAGTAGTATCTATCGGGACTCCCTAGCCAAAAACATTCAGTACTTC. This gives the protein CASSIYRDSLAKNIQYF.

This clone was observed a few times. V is TRBV25-1 and J is TRBJ2-3, with 8 bases matching TRBD1. The CDR3 is 14 residues long. CDR1 is MGHDK, CDR2 SYGVNS, per germline. V gave up 8 bases and J gave up 0 bases; unmatched junction bases: 4. CDR3 amino acids: CASARDRSTDTQYF. CDR3 nucleotide sequence: TGTGCCAGCGCCAGGGACAGGAGCACAGATACGCAGTATTTT.

The rearrangement links TRBV29-1 to TRBJ2-5; no firm D call. The ends were cut back, 7 bases at V and 7 bases at J, with 19 bases in the middle. Germline CDR1 reads SQVTM; CDR2 reads ANQGSEA. The CDR3 has 13 residues. CDR3 in amino acids: CSARLQLTRTQYF. The CDR3 bases are TGCAGCGCCAGATTACAGCTTACTCGGACCCAGTACTTC. The variable domain in full, completed from reference TRBV29-1 and TRBJ2-5, reads SAVISQKPSRDICQRGTSLTIQCQVDSQVTMMFWYRQQPGQSLTLIATANQGSEATYESGFVIDKFPISRPNLTFSTLTVSNMSPEDSSIYLCSARLQLTRTQYFGPGTRLLVL.

The chain carries TRBV2 and TRBJ1-1; 7 bases align to TRBD1. Trimming removed 11 bases from V and 11 bases from J; junction bases left unmatched: 26. Germline-derived CDR1 and CDR2 are SNHLY and FYNNEI. The CDR3 sequence is 16 residues long. The DNA for the CDR3 is TGTGCCCTCCTGGGAAGGCATATCCCCCCGAGCAGGGGGGCTTTCTTT. Its protein product is CALLGRHIPPSRGAFF. Together with reference TRBV2 and TRBJ1-1, the CDR3 gives the full variable domain: EPEVTQTPSHQVTQMGQEVILRCVPISNHLYFYWYRQILGQKVEFLVSFYNNEISEKSEIFDDQFSVERPDGSNFTLKIRSTKLEDSAMYFCALLGRHIPPSRGAFFGQGTRLTVV.

This clone was counted a few times. This chain joins TRBV29-1 and TRBJ2-1, with D possibly TRBD2 on 5 matching bases. The germline V gene encodes CDR1 SQVTM and CDR2 ANQGSEA. The CDR3 loop spans 15 amino acids. Trimming pared 8 bases from V and 2 bases from J, leaving 19 bases between. CDR3 region: CSFAFSGEPYNEQFF. The CDR3 region has the DNA TGCAGCTTCGCCTTTTCCGGGGAGCCCTACAATGAGCAGTTCTTC.

This clone was seen only a few times. CDR3 in DNA: TGCAGCGCCCGGACAGACCTCTACGAGCAGTACTTC. Its protein product is CSARTDLYEQYF. This chain uses TRBV29-1 with TRBJ2-7; a weak D match, TRBD1 (6 bases). The CDR3 consists of 12 residues. Trimming cost V 7 bases and J 3 bases, with 13 bases left between them. Per the germline V gene, CDR1 is SQVTM and CDR2 is ANQGSEA.

The V gene is TRBV7-6, the J gene TRBJ2-3, with TRBD2 matching over 10 bases. The germline V gene encodes CDR1 SGHVS and CDR2 FNYEAQ. V lost 0 bases, J lost 9 bases, and 6 bases stayed unmatched. CDR3 length: 15 residues. CDR3 coding DNA: TGTGCCAGCAGCTTAGCTAGCGGGGGGACGAACACGCAGTATTTT. Translating gives CASSLASGGTNTQYF.

Concerning this clone: Other DNA sequences of this sample code for an identical CDR3. V gene TRBV5-1 combines with J gene TRBJ2-7, with a weak D call TRBD1 (6 bases). Germline CDR1 is SGHRS and CDR2 is YFSETQ. V lost 3 bases and J lost 0, with 10 bases in between. This CDR3 has 14 amino acids. The CDR3 loop is CASSWGPSSYEQYF. CDR3 nucleotide sequence: TGCGCCAGCAGCTGGGGGCCAAGCTCCTACGAGCAGTACTTC.

The V call is TRBV9, the J call TRBJ1-2, with 10 bases lining up with TRBD1. CDR3 length: 13 residues. Germline-derived CDR1 and CDR2 are SGDLS and YYNGEE. The trim removed 2 bases at V and 6 bases at J, leaving 1 base unmatched. The CDR3 DNA sequence: TGTGCCAGCAGCGTGGGGACAGGGGATGGCTACACCTTC. Its protein is CASSVGTGDGYTF.

The sample holds a few counts of this clone. The chain is built from TRBV30 and TRBJ2-7; D is unclear. Germline V gene lookup returns CDR1 GTSNPN and CDR2 SVGIG (reference sequence). Trimming cost V 0 bases and J 3 bases, with 6 bases left between them. The CDR3 is 12 amino acids. The CDR3 loop reads CAWSVQNYEQYF. The CDR3 coding sequence is TGTGCCTGGAGTGTACAGAACTACGAGCAGTACTTC. Combining the CDR3 with reference TRBV30 and TRBJ2-7 gives the whole variable domain SQTIHQWPATLVQPVGSPLSLECTVEGTSNPNLYWYRQAAGRGLQLLFYSVGIGQISSEVPQNLSASRPQDRQFILSSKKLLLSDSGFYLCAWSVQNYEQYFGPGTRLTVT.

This sequence joins TRBV29-1 and TRBJ2-3; TRBD2 agrees at 7 bases. Looked up from germline, CDR1 is SQVTM and CDR2 is ANQGSEA. The CDR3 covers 16 residues. Trimming took 4 bases from V and 2 from J; bases not matched to a gene: 12. This CDR3 reads CSVAPYSSGSTDTQYF. CDR3 DNA sequence: TGCAGCGTTGCGCCTTACTCTAGCGGTTCCACAGATACGCAGTATTTT.

This clone was seen more than once but under ten times. V is TRBV18 and J is TRBJ2-1, with TRBD1 matching 8 bases. Germline V CDR1 and CDR2: KGHSH, LQKENI. J lost 5 bases, V lost 2 bases, and 8 bases had no gene match. The CDR3 totals 16 residues. The CDR3 here is CASSPTRTGIHNEQFF. The DNA of the CDR3 is TGTGCCAGCTCACCAACCCGGACAGGGATTCACAATGAGCAGTTCTTC.

A remark on this clone: In this CDR3 the conserved last residue, phenylalanine or tryptophan, is missing, so a read error is likely. The DNA is omitted, as the CDR3 cannot be located on it reliably, and the CDR3 follows TCRdb's listing. V usage is TRBV20-1 and J usage is TRBJ2-7; the table's D call of TRBD1 was not tested on the DNA. The CDR3 region is 11 residues in length, termini included. Germline assignment: CDR1 DFQATT and CDR2 SNEGSKA (reference sequence). The CDR3 region is CSARARDRVHS.

The V and J genes are TRBV7-9 and TRBJ2-1; 10 bases map to TRBD1. V lost 5 bases and J lost 7; bases outside the gene matches: 11. CDR3 size: 16 residues. The germline gives CDR1 SEHNR, CDR2 FQNEAQ (reference sequence). CDR3: CASSLTGTGVRNEQFF. CDR3 nucleotides: TGTGCCAGCAGCCTTACCGGGACAGGGGTGCGAAATGAGCAGTTCTTC.

The J gene is TRBJ2-7, the V gene TRBV7-2, with 9 bases lining up with TRBD1. V gave up 4 bases and J gave up 1 base; unmatched junction bases: 5. The CDR3 runs to 15 residues. The germline V gene has CDR1 SGHTA and CDR2 FQGNSA. The CDR3, as DNA: TGTGCCAGCAGCTCGCCGGACAGGGGATCCTACGAGCAGTACTTC. The encoded protein is CASSSPDRGSYEQYF.

The table lists this clone with a few counts. J is TRBJ2-1 and V is TRBV7-2, with 7 bases fitting TRBD2. V dropped 6 bases and J dropped 4; count of bases not matched to a gene: 9. This CDR3 has 15 residues. In germline, CDR1 is SGHTA, CDR2 FQGNSA. CDR3 protein: CASSSVWGGYNEQFF. In DNA form, the CDR3 reads TGTGCCAGCAGTAGCGTCTGGGGGGGGTACAATGAGCAGTTCTTC.

There are a few counts of this clone. The V gene is TRBV29-1, the J gene TRBJ1-1; possible D gene TRBD1, 5 bases. The CDR3 length is 13 residues. CDR1 is SQVTM, CDR2 ANQGSEA, per germline. V was trimmed by 5 bases and J by 5 bases, leaving 15 bases between them. The CDR3 loop is CSVHRLLRTEAFF. The CDR3 DNA reads as TGCAGCGTTCACAGGTTATTGCGGACTGAAGCTTTCTTT.

This clone appeared a few times. V is TRBV10-3 and J is TRBJ2-6; 12 nucleotides line up with TRBD1. V lost 10 bases to trimming and J lost 4 bases; unmatched junction nucleotides: 8. The CDR3 runs to 16 residues. The germline V gene has CDR1 ENHRY and CDR2 SYGVKD. The CDR3 nucleotides are TGTGCCACTTGGGGACAGGGGGCAGTGGGGGCCAACGTCCTGACTTTC. Translating gives CATWGQGAVGANVLTF.

The V gene is TRBV6-6, the J gene TRBJ1-5, with D perhaps TRBD1 (5 bases). CDR3 size: 15 residues. V lost 4 bases to trimming and J lost 1 base, with 11 bases between them. Germline V gene data show CDR1 as MNHNY and CDR2 as SVGAGI (reference sequence). Here the CDR3 reads CASSSPGVSNQPQHF. The DNA for the CDR3 is TGTGCCAGCAGTTCACCGGGGGTAAGCAATCAGCCCCAGCATTTT.